These 17 T cell receptor beta chains were sequenced from one sample in a study of prognosis after radiotherapy for stage I lung cancer. Genomic DNA was subjected to two-round multiplex PCR for amplification of TCR beta CDR3. Used in first-round PCR were primers specific to each TRBV and TRBJ gene. From the multiplex PCR reads, TCRdb called clonotypes with MiXCR, one entry per CDR3 protein. This sample has approximately 20,000 distinct CDR3 sequences, with over 25% found just once. The starting material was PBMCs, obtained before or after stereotactic body radiation therapy (not recorded which). The receptors here all came from a donor over 45 with non-small cell lung cancer.

This clonotype was recorded many times. The rearrangement uses TRBV5-1 and TRBJ2-7; 8 bases fit TRBD1. The CDR3 sequence is 14 residues long. The V segment lost 0 bases and the J segment 1 base; nucleotides outside the gene matches: 0. CDR1 SGHRS and CDR2 YFSETQ come from the germline V gene. The CDR3 DNA sequence: TGCGCCAGCAGCTTGGACAGGGGGTCCTACGAGCAGTACTTC. Translating gives CASSLDRGSYEQYF.

This clonotype was seen many times. The V call is TRBV9, the J call TRBJ2-1; TRBD2 might be the D (5 bases). Germline lookup yields CDR1 SGDLS and CDR2 YYNGEE. The CDR3 has 15 amino acids. Trimming cost V 1 base and J 7 bases, with 15 bases left between them. The chain's CDR3 is CASSVLSGRGNEQFF. In nucleotides, the CDR3 is TGTGCCAGCAGCGTATTAAGCGGAAGAGGGAATGAGCAGTTCTTC.

This clonotype came up many times. This chain's CDR3 is CASSLGEEYGYTF. The CDR3 DNA reads as TGTGCCAGCAGCTTAGGAGAAGAGTATGGCTACACCTTC. The chain employs TRBV7-9 and TRBJ1-2; D gene ambiguous. The CDR3 consists of 13 residues. The V end was cut by 1 base, the J end by 5 bases, with 8 bases between. Germline V gene sequence: CDR1 SEHNR, CDR2 FQNEAQ (reference sequence).

This sequence joins TRBV2 and TRBJ2-1, with unresolved D. Trimming removed 9 bases from V and 3 bases from J, with 12 bases in between. Germline CDR1 SNHLY, CDR2 FYNNEI. The CDR3 has 13 residues. CDR3: CARNDPFYNEQFF. The CDR3 DNA reads as TGTGCCAGAAACGACCCTTTCTACAATGAGCAGTTCTTC. Together with reference TRBV2 and TRBJ2-1, the CDR3 gives the full variable domain: EPEVTQTPSHQVTQMGQEVILRCVPISNHLYFYWYRQILGQKVEFLVSFYNNEISEKSEIFDDQFSVERPDGSNFTLKIRSTKLEDSAMYFCARNDPFYNEQFFGPGTRLTVL.

This clonotype showed up many times. This rearrangement joins TRBV4-2 to TRBJ2-2, with 9 bases identical to TRBD2. This CDR3 contains 17 residues. V lost 3 bases and J lost 5; bases outside the gene matches: 10. CDR1 is LGHNA, CDR2 YNFKEQ, per germline. The CDR3 DNA sequence: TGTGCCAGCAGCCAGGCTAGCGGGAACAAGAATACCGGGGAGCTGTTTTTT. It yields the protein CASSQASGNKNTGELFF.

The chain uses TRBV9 and TRBJ1-1, with D possibly matching TRBD1 (5 bases). This CDR3 spans 15 amino acids. Per germline, CDR1 SGDLS and CDR2 YYNGEE. With 6 bases removed from V and 5 bases from J, the gap between germline ends came to 20 bases. CDR3 bases: TGTGCCAGCACTACGGGGGACGGATCGTTTACTGAAGCTTTCTTT. It encodes CASTTGDGSFTEAFF.

Concerning this clonotype: A far larger clone is a single base away, which makes a read error likely. This chain links TRBV24-1 with TRBJ2-1; TRBD2 matches 9 bases. The length of the CDR3 is 13 residues. CDR1 KGHDR and CDR2 SFDVKD come from the germline V gene. The CDR3 sequence is CASSDSGTSRQFF. The CDR3 nucleotides are TGTGCCAGCAGTGACTCGGGGACTAGCCGGCAGTTCTTC.

This clonotype appeared many times. The gene calls are TRBV27 and TRBJ2-7; TRBD2 aligns across 7 bases. Germline CDR1 reads MNHEY; CDR2 reads SMNVEV (reference sequence). Trimming removed 5 bases from V and 6 bases from J; junction bases left unmatched: 10. The CDR3 contains 14 residues. The CDR3, as DNA: TGTGCCAGCAGTACCGGACTAGTCACGTTCGAGCAGTACTTC. This translates into CASSTGLVTFEQYF.

The chain carries TRBV7-9 and TRBJ2-7, with D possibly being TRBD2 (5 bases). The germline V gene has CDR1 SEHNR and CDR2 FQNEAQ (reference sequence). This CDR3 contains 17 residues. Trimming shortened V by 0 bases and J by 7 bases, and 22 bases separated the two germline ends. The CDR3 loop reads CASSLALPGLVKMEQYF. CDR3 DNA: TGTGCCAGCAGCTTAGCGCTGCCTGGACTCGTTAAGATGGAGCAGTACTTC.

The sample holds many counts of this clonotype. Here the CDR3 reads CASRPDRNYGYTF. CDR3 DNA sequence: TGTGCCAGCAGGCCCGACAGGAACTATGGCTACACCTTC. This chain links TRBV2 with TRBJ1-2, with a weak D call TRBD1 (6 bases). Germline V gene data show CDR1 as SNHLY and CDR2 as FYNNEI. V was pared by 6 bases and J by 2 bases, with 10 bases between. CDR3 size: 13 residues. Supplemented by reference TRBV2 and TRBJ1-2, the full variable domain reads EPEVTQTPSHQVTQMGQEVILRCVPISNHLYFYWYRQILGQKVEFLVSFYNNEISEKSEIFDDQFSVERPDGSNFTLKIRSTKLEDSAMYFCASRPDRNYGYTFGSGTRLTVV.

This clonotype has ten or more counts. The J gene is TRBJ2-1, the V gene TRBV24-1, with D possibly matching TRBD1 (6 bases). Per germline, CDR1 KGHDR and CDR2 SFDVKD. The V end lost 6 bases, the J end lost 5 bases, and 13 bases lay between the germline ends. This CDR3 comprises 14 residues. This CDR3 is CATSTGKKDNEQFF. DNA of the CDR3: TGTGCCACCAGTACAGGGAAGAAGGACAATGAGCAGTTCTTC.

This clonotype was detected many times. The chain joins TRBV7-9 to TRBJ2-7; no definite D call. The CDR3 runs to 11 residues. Germline V CDR1 and CDR2: SEHNR, FQNEAQ (reference sequence). With 11 bases removed from V and 2 bases from J, the gap between germline ends came to 10 bases. The CDR3, as DNA: TGTGCCTCATCCGCGGCCTACGAGCAGTACTTC. It translates to CASSAAYEQYF.

This clonotype was observed many times. The genes are TRBV4-1 and TRBJ2-4, with unresolved D. CDR1 and CDR2 from the germline V gene are MGHRA and YSYEKL. Trimming shortened V by 1 base and J by 3 bases, and 10 bases separated the two germline ends. The CDR3 is 15 residues long. The CDR3 spells CASSQASASKNIQYF. CDR3 coding DNA: TGCGCCAGCAGCCAAGCCAGCGCCAGCAAAAACATTCAGTACTTC.

This clonotype has ten or more counts. The chain carries TRBV20-1 and TRBJ2-1; 8 bases align to TRBD2. The J segment lost 7 bases and the V segment lost 4 bases, leaving 12 bases of the junction unmatched. The CDR3 extends over 15 amino acids. The germline CDR1 and CDR2 sequences are DFQATT and SNEGSKA (reference sequence). The chain's CDR3 is CSAKIFSGIGNEQFF. In DNA form, the CDR3 reads TGCAGTGCTAAGATTTTTAGCGGGATCGGTAATGAGCAGTTCTTC.

This clonotype was picked up many times. The gene calls are TRBV4-3 and TRBJ2-2, with TRBD1 identical over 7 bases. With V trimmed by 3 bases and J by 5 bases, 6 bases remained unmatched. The CDR3 totals 15 residues. Germline V gives CDR1 LGHNA, CDR2 YSLEER. CDR3 protein: CASSHLGGNTGELFF. In nucleotides, the CDR3 is TGCGCCAGCAGCCATTTAGGGGGCAATACCGGGGAGCTGTTTTTT.

This clonotype was found many times. The chain combines TRBV24-1 with TRBJ2-7; D is undetermined. The CDR3 sequence is 13 residues long. Deletions cut 0 bases from V and 1 base from J, with 3 bases between. The germline V gene has CDR1 KGHDR and CDR2 SFDVKD. The chain's CDR3 is CATSDLGSYEQYF. For the CDR3, the DNA is TGTGCCACCAGTGATTTGGGATCCTACGAGCAGTACTTC.

At least ten counts were recorded for this clonotype. The rearrangement links TRBV18 to TRBJ1-2; 12 bases agree with TRBD1. After removal of 4 bases from V and 4 bases from J, the junction contained 13 bases not matched to a gene. Germline assignment: CDR1 KGHSH and CDR2 LQKENI. The CDR3 totals 18 residues. The CDR3 DNA follows: TGTGCCAGCTCACAGGGACAGGGGGCGCTATTCACGTCCTATGGCTACACCTTC. Protein product: CASSQGQGALFTSYGYTF.